Listed below are T cell receptor beta chains from one sample, sequenced in a study of cytomegalovirus exposure and HLA in healthy donors. Assay: immunoSEQ multiplex PCR; the TCRdb copy retains only in-frame clones and omits some. Its table lists about 130,000 clones. Material for sequencing was PBMCs. These receptors were taken from a woman between 40 and 55 years old in good health and CMV-seronegative. The CDR3 runs from the conserved cysteine through the conserved F or W. Fields, in order: V gene, J gene, D gene, CDR3 protein, CDR3 DNA. A D gene is named only where the DNA matches it firmly.

v_call: TRBV7-9
j_call: TRBJ1-3
d_call: -
cdr3_aa: CASSWEGAGNTIYF
cdr3_nt: TGTGCCAGCAGCTGGGAGGGTGCTGGAAACACCATATATTTT

v_call: TRBV6-1
j_call: TRBJ2-7
d_call: -
cdr3_aa: CASTIATGGSEQYF
cdr3_nt: TGTGCCAGCACTATAGCCACCGGAGGGAGCGAGCAGTACTTC

v_call: TRBV5-4
j_call: TRBJ2-3
d_call: TRBD2
cdr3_aa: CASSSSLAGAGTDTQYF
cdr3_nt: TGTGCCAGCAGCTCCTCACTAGCGGGTGCCGGCACAGATACGCAGTATTTT

v_call: TRBV11-3
j_call: TRBJ2-3
d_call: -
cdr3_aa: CASSLGADTDTQYF
cdr3_nt: TGTGCCAGCAGCTTAGGTGCGGACACAGATACGCAGTATTTT

v_call: TRBV5-1
j_call: TRBJ1-4
d_call: -
cdr3_aa: CASSSRGTTRTNEKLFF
cdr3_nt: TGCGCCAGCAGTTCGCGGGGAACCACTAGGACTAATGAAAAACTGTTTTTT

v_call: TRBV11-3
j_call: TRBJ2-2
d_call: TRBD1
cdr3_aa: CASSLSGQGGFGELFF
cdr3_nt: TGTGCCAGCAGCTTATCCGGACAGGGGGGATTCGGGGAGCTGTTTTTT

v_call: TRBV9
j_call: TRBJ2-7
d_call: -
cdr3_aa: CASSVVGGTAPDEQYF
cdr3_nt: TGTGCCAGCAGCGTAGTAGGGGGGACAGCGCCCGACGAGCAGTACTTC

v_call: TRBV6-4
j_call: TRBJ2-2
d_call: TRBD2
cdr3_aa: CASRRLAGTGELFF
cdr3_nt: TGTGCCAGCAGACGACTAGCGGGCACCGGGGAGCTGTTTTTT

v_call: TRBV2
j_call: TRBJ1-6
d_call: -
cdr3_aa: CASKEQPNSPLHF
cdr3_nt: TGTGCCAGCAAAGAACAGCCGAATTCACCCCTCCACTTT

v_call: TRBV7-9
j_call: TRBJ1-6
d_call: -
cdr3_aa: CASSLVGAGANSPLHF
cdr3_nt: TGTGCCAGCAGCTTAGTGGGGGCAGGGGCCAATTCACCCCTCCACTTT

v_call: TRBV28
j_call: TRBJ1-2
d_call: TRBD1
cdr3_aa: CASSLTGGGYTF
cdr3_nt: TGTGCCAGCAGCTTGACAGGGGGCGGCTACACCTTC

v_call: TRBV4-2
j_call: TRBJ2-5
d_call: TRBD2
cdr3_aa: CASSQGDSGGARETQYF
cdr3_nt: TGTGCCAGCAGCCAGGGAGATAGCGGGGGGGCCCGGGAGACCCAGTACTTC

v_call: TRBV7-3
j_call: TRBJ2-2
d_call: -
cdr3_aa: CASSPRRQLNTGELFF
cdr3_nt: TGTGCCAGCAGCCCCAGGAGACAGCTCAACACCGGGGAGCTGTTTTTT

v_call: TRBV7-3
j_call: TRBJ1-1
d_call: TRBD1
cdr3_aa: CASSPEGQLGTEAFF
cdr3_nt: TGTGCCAGCAGCCCAGAGGGACAGTTGGGCACTGAAGCTTTCTTT